The text below deals with one T cell receptor beta chain. Its antigen is not identified. The CDR3 spans 17 residues. The junction had 12 bases not matched to a gene; V was cut back by 1 base and J by 5 bases. Germline V lookup: CDR1 SGHNT, CDR2 YYREEE (reference sequence). The data originate from a study of long-term antiretroviral therapy in people with HIV. Overall study: Earliest sampling preceded the 2015 immediate-ART recommendation by about a decade.

General study results and limits: Spans of CDR3 length were tighter for HIV repertoires than for controls. Sampling of blood ran from about 2003 to 2017, and older ART regimens were possibly in use.

It was version v3.0 of the immunoSEQ assay that was run at survey level. The sequencing target was about 40,000-50,000 T-cell genomes per sample. The data were produced by immunoSEQ multiplex PCR, yet TCRdb's version contains in-frame clones alone and is incomplete. The sample lists about 35,000 clones, about 70% seen once, with about 3.5% in the top ten. The chain has TRBV5-4 and TRBJ2-5; TRBD1 matches at 9 bases. The TCR was taken from a man aged 50 or older with HIV. The sequencing used unsorted PBMCs, collected 3 years after starting antiretroviral therapy. This CDR3 is CASSLWETGGVGETQYF. The DNA for the CDR3 is TGTGCCAGCAGCTTGTGGGAAACAGGGGGCGTGGGGGAGACCCAGTACTTC.